Each of the 20 T cell receptor beta chains below was sequenced from the same sample in a study of cytomegalovirus exposure and HLA in healthy donors. Primers: 60 Vbeta forward and 13 Jbeta reverse. The data were produced by immunoSEQ multiplex PCR, yet TCRdb's version contains in-frame clones alone and is incomplete. The sample includes fewer than 75,000 clones, 83% of them seen just once. The sequenced sample was PBMCs. These receptors were taken from a man aged 25 to 40 in good health and CMV-seronegative.

This chain links TRBV6-5 with TRBJ1-3, with 9 bases that match TRBD1. Germline V gives CDR1 MNHEY, CDR2 SVGAGI. The V gene end was trimmed by 5 bases and the J gene end by 3 bases; junction bases not matched to a gene: 5. CDR3 length equals 15 residues. The DNA for the CDR3 is TGTGCCAGCAGTATGGGACAGGGTAGTGGAAACACCATATATTTT. This codes for CASSMGQGSGNTIYF.

The CDR3 DNA sequence: TGCGCCAGCAGCCAAGGCGGGTACACCGGGGAGCTGTTTTTT. Protein sequence: CASSQGGYTGELFF. V gene TRBV4-3 combines with J gene TRBJ2-2, with D possibly matching TRBD2 (5 bases). This CDR3 is 14 amino acids long. Germline V gene data show CDR1 as LGHNA and CDR2 as YSLEER. Trimming cost V 1 base and J 3 bases, with 6 bases left between them.

The V call is TRBV13, the J call TRBJ2-3; 7 nucleotides line up with TRBD1. With 4 bases clipped from V and 0 bases from J, the junction kept 7 bases outside the gene matches. The CDR3 runs 16 residues. Germline CDR1 and CDR2: PRHDT and FYEKMQ (reference sequence). CDR3 DNA sequence: TGTGCCAGCAGCTCGAGGACAGGAGTTAGCACAGATACGCAGTATTTT. The encoded protein is CASSSRTGVSTDTQYF. Drawing the rest from reference TRBV13 and TRBJ2-3, the complete variable domain is AAGVIQSPRHLIKEKRETATLKCYPIPRHDTVYWYQQGPGQDPQFLISFYEKMQSDKGSIPDRFSAQQFSDYHSELNMSSLELGDSALYFCASSSRTGVSTDTQYFGPGTRLTVL.

This clone was seen a few times. The chain uses TRBV29-1 and TRBJ2-3, with 15 nucleotides matching TRBD2. J gave up 6 bases and V 4 bases, and 5 bases lay outside the gene matches. The length of the CDR3 is 15 residues. The V gene's germline CDR1 is SQVTM and CDR2 ANQGSEA. CDR3 coding DNA: TGCAGCGTTGGCGGACTAGCGGGGGGGCCGGATACGCAGTATTTT. Translating gives CSVGGLAGGPDTQYF.

This chain connects TRBV18 to TRBJ1-5; D might be TRBD1 (6 bases). The CDR3 runs to 15 residues. Looked up from germline, CDR1 is KGHSH and CDR2 is LQKENI. Trimming pared 1 base from V and 7 bases from J, leaving 14 bases between. The CDR3 spells CASSPLSGVGQPQHF. The CDR3, as DNA: TGTGCCAGCTCACCACTATCAGGGGTAGGGCAGCCCCAGCATTTT.

The J gene is TRBJ2-7, the V gene TRBV9; D ambiguous. The germline V and J ends were trimmed by 0 bases and 4 bases, with 8 bases remaining between them. From germline, CDR1 is SGDLS and CDR2 YYNGEE. This CDR3 contains 13 residues. The DNA of the CDR3 is TGTGCCAGCAGCGTAGCTGAGGAATACGAGCAGTACTTC. Protein product: CASSVAEEYEQYF.

The V and J genes are TRBV11-1 and TRBJ2-7, with D possibly TRBD2 on 5 matching bases. The CDR3 extends over 17 amino acids. Between the trimmed V and J ends, which lost 7 bases and 1 base, there was a span of 23 bases. Germline V gene data show CDR1 as SGHAT and CDR2 as FQDESV (reference sequence). The CDR3: CASTPRDSGVGSYEQYF. The CDR3 DNA sequence: TGTGCCAGCACTCCCCGGGATTCCGGAGTGGGGTCCTACGAGCAGTACTTC.

The CDR3 nucleotides are TGTGCCAGCAGCCCCCTGGGGGGGGTTCGGGACGAGCAGTACTTC. This gives the protein CASSPLGGVRDEQYF. This rearrangement joins TRBV4-2 to TRBJ2-7, with 7 bases matching TRBD2. V lost 4 bases, J lost 5 bases, and 11 bases stayed unmatched. The CDR3 has 15 residues. CDR1 and CDR2 from the germline V gene are LGHNA and YNFKEQ.

The rearrangement uses TRBV11-2 and TRBJ2-5; D is undetermined. Trimming stripped 5 bases from V and 1 base from J, with 5 bases between. The V gene's germline CDR1 is SGHAT and CDR2 FQNNGV. The CDR3 length is 12 residues. The CDR3 coding sequence is TGTGCCAGCAGCGTCCGCCAAGAGACCCAGTACTTC. This encodes CASSVRQETQYF.

This clone was seen a single time. The chain recombines TRBV18 with TRBJ1-1; perhaps TRBD1 as D (6 bases). CDR1 is KGHSH and CDR2 is LQKENI in the germline V gene. Trimming removed 1 base at V and 10 bases at J, with 10 bases between. This CDR3 contains 12 residues. The chain's CDR3 is CASSPQGELAFF. The DNA of the CDR3 is TGTGCCAGCTCACCACAGGGGGAGTTAGCTTTCTTT.

The CDR3 is CASRTDENTEAFF. In nucleotides, the CDR3 is TGTGCCAGCAGGACAGACGAGAACACTGAAGCTTTCTTT. The V gene is TRBV6-5, the J gene TRBJ1-1; weak D call: TRBD1 (5 bases). The CDR3 has 13 residues. V lost 6 bases to trimming and J lost 1 base, with 9 bases between them. Per germline, CDR1 MNHEY and CDR2 SVGAGI.

The chain uses TRBV5-8 and TRBJ1-1; D is perhaps TRBD1 (5 bases). V was trimmed by 1 base and J by 1 base, leaving 5 bases between them. The CDR3 runs 13 residues. In germline, CDR1 is SGHTS, CDR2 YDEGEE. For the CDR3, the DNA is TGTGCCAGCAGCTTGCAGGGGAACACTGAAGCTTTCTTT. Protein: CASSLQGNTEAFF.

This sequence joins TRBV7-9 and TRBJ1-4; 7 bases map to TRBD1. The CDR3 loop spans 18 amino acids. J was trimmed by 0 bases and V by 5 bases; bases with no gene match: 12. The V gene's germline CDR1 is SEHNR and CDR2 FQNEAQ (reference sequence). CDR3 sequence reads: CASSQLRDRATTNEKLFF. In DNA, the CDR3 is TGTGCCAGCAGCCAACTAAGGGACAGAGCCACAACTAATGAAAAACTGTTTTTT.

The rearrangement links TRBV2 to TRBJ1-4, with 7 nucleotides matching TRBD1. The CDR3 consists of 14 residues. J was trimmed by 4 bases and V by 5 bases; bases with no gene match: 4. Germline-derived CDR1 and CDR2 are SNHLY and FYNNEI. Here the CDR3 reads CASSSTGSNEKLFF. CDR3 bases: TGTGCCAGCAGTTCGACAGGGAGTAATGAAAAACTGTTTTTT. Drawing the rest from reference TRBV2 and TRBJ1-4, the complete variable domain is EPEVTQTPSHQVTQMGQEVILRCVPISNHLYFYWYRQILGQKVEFLVSFYNNEISEKSEIFDDQFSVERPDGSNFTLKIRSTKLEDSAMYFCASSSTGSNEKLFFGSGTQLSVL.

Only one count was recorded for this clone. CDR3 DNA: TGTGCCAGCAGCAGAAGTCAGGCTAACTATGGCTACACCTTC. As protein: CASSRSQANYGYTF. The rearrangement links TRBV9 to TRBJ1-2; the D is unclear. Per germline, CDR1 SGDLS and CDR2 YYNGEE. The ends were cut back, 4 bases at V and 0 bases at J, with 10 bases in the middle. The CDR3 runs to 14 residues.

This clone was picked up one time. The chain joins TRBV4-2 to TRBJ2-1, with 11 bases lining up with TRBD1. The CDR3 sequence is 15 residues long. The V gene end was trimmed by 1 base and the J gene end by 7 bases; junction bases not matched to a gene: 3. Germline CDR1 is LGHNA and CDR2 is YNFKEQ. CDR3: CASSQVGQGANEQFF. The CDR3 nucleotides read TGTGCCAGCAGCCAAGTTGGACAGGGGGCGAATGAGCAGTTCTTC.

The chain uses TRBV7-3 and TRBJ2-7, with 10 positions matching TRBD1. The germline V gene encodes CDR1 SGHTA and CDR2 FQGTGA. V was pared by 5 bases and J by 2 bases, with 6 bases of the junction left unmatched. This CDR3 is 15 amino acids long. CDR3 coding DNA: TGTGCCAGCAGCCCCGGGACAGGGGCGACCTACGAGCAGTACTTC. Protein product: CASSPGTGATYEQYF.

The V and J genes are TRBV7-2 and TRBJ1-6; the match to TRBD1 covers 9 bases. The CDR3 consists of 16 residues. The V gene end was trimmed by 4 bases and the J gene end by 8 bases; junction bases not matched to a gene: 9. Germline CDR1 and CDR2: SGHTA and FQGNSA. CDR3 amino acids: CASSSPDRGDHSPLHF. CDR3 sequence (DNA): TGTGCCAGCAGCTCACCCGACAGGGGGGATCATTCACCCCTCCACTTT.

This chain uses TRBV15 with TRBJ2-3, with D maybe TRBD2 (5 bases). The V end was cut by 2 bases, the J end by 6 bases, with 6 bases between. The CDR3 runs to 12 residues. Germline-derived CDR1 and CDR2 are LNHNV and YYDKDF (reference sequence). This chain's CDR3 is CATSRRGDTQYF. CDR3 DNA: TGTGCCACCAGCAGAAGAGGGGATACGCAGTATTTT.

This chain connects TRBV13 to TRBJ2-1, with 7 bases aligning to TRBD2. CDR3 length: 13 residues. Germline CDR1 and CDR2: PRHDT and FYEKMQ (reference sequence). V lost 3 bases, J lost 8 bases, and 4 bases stayed unmatched. The CDR3 DNA is TGTGCCAGCAGCTTCGGACTAGGCGATGAGCAGTTCTTC. Its translation is CASSFGLGDEQFF.